This T cell receptor (beta chain) was sequenced in a study of blood T cell repertoires in COVID-19. Study as a whole: Samples representing acute and convalescent COVID-19 were sourced from the United States, Italy and Spain. In each case, the material was cDNA or gDNA derived from T cells, B-cell-depleted T cells, or PBMCs.

The CDR3 consists of 15 residues. Germline CDR1 MNHNS, CDR2 SASEGT. V was pared by 1 base and J by 6 bases, with 5 bases of the junction left unmatched. Original processing methods: For nucleated cells, counts were estimated from reference gene primer amplification. The method was immunoSEQ multiplex PCR; TCRdb's version includes in-frame clones alone and lacks a portion of them. V and J calls and clone size come straight from that table; D and trimming were deduced from the DNA. The top ten hold about 2.4% of the sample, which has just over 150,000 clones, approximately 91% seen once. Sequencing input: peripheral blood. The receptor's source is a woman between 65 and 79 years old with acute or convalescent COVID-19. The rearrangement joins TRBV6-1 to TRBJ1-5, with TRBD1 identical over 8 bases. As DNA, the CDR3 is TGTGCCAGCAGTGAAGGAGACAGGGGTACTCAGCCCCAGCATTTT. Its protein is CASSEGDRGTQPQHF.